The clone carrying this T cell receptor beta chain has just one count. The antigen is not known. Germline assignment: CDR1 SGHAT and CDR2 FQDESV (reference sequence). This CDR3 spans 15 amino acids. V lost 6 bases and J lost 2, with 13 bases in between. The sample belongs to a study of cytomegalovirus exposure and HLA in healthy donors. General study findings and limits: The study reported that TCR beta sequences accurately predicted HLA-A and HLA-B alleles in most subjects. An assumption of roughly uniform sequencing depth across donors underlay the presence/absence analyses.

PCR used 60 Vbeta primers and 13 Jbeta primers. Profiled with immunoSEQ multiplex PCR; TCRdb holds only in-frame clones, not every one. The table records 150,000 or so clones, around 80% of them present only once. This chain joins TRBV11-1 and TRBJ2-2; possible D gene TRBD1, 6 bases. Material: PBMCs. The TCR comes from a female donor in good health and CMV-seronegative. The CDR3 bases are TGTGCCAGCAGTGGACAGTACTCCAACACCGGGGAGCTGTTTTTT. It encodes CASSGQYSNTGELFF.